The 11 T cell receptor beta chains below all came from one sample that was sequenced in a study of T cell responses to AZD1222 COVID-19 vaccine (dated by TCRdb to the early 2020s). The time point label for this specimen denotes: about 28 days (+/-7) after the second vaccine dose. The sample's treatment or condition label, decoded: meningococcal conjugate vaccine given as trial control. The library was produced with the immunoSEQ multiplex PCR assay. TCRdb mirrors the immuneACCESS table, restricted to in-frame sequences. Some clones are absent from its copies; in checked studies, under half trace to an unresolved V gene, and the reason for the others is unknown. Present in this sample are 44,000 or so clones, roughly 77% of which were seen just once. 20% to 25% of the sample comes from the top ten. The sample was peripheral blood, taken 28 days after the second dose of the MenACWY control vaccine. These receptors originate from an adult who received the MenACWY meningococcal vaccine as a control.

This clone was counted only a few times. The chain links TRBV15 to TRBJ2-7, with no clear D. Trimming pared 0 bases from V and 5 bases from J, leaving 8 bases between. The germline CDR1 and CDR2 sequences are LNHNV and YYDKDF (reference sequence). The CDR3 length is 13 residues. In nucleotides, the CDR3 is TGTGCCACCAGCAGAGAAGAGGCGGACGAGCAGTACGTC. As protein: CATSREEADEQYV.

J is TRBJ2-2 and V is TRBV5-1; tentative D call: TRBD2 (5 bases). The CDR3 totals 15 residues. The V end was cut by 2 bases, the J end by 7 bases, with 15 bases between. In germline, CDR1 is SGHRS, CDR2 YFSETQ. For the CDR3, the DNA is TGCGCCAGCAGCTTAGCGGTTGGGCTTGACGGGGAGCTGTTTTTT. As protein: CASSLAVGLDGELFF. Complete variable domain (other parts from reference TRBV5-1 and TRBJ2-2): KAGVTQTPRYLIKTRGQQVTLSCSPISGHRSVSWYQQTPGQGLQFLFEYFSETQRNKGNFPGRFSGRQFSNSRSEMNVSTLELGDSALYLCASSLAVGLDGELFFGEGSRLTVL.

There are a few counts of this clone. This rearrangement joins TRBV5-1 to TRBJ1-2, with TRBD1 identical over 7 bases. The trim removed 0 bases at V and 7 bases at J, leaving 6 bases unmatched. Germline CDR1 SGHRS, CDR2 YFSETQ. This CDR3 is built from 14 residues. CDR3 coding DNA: TGCGCCAGCAGCTTGGAGGGACAGTGGTTTGGCTACACCTTC. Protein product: CASSLEGQWFGYTF.

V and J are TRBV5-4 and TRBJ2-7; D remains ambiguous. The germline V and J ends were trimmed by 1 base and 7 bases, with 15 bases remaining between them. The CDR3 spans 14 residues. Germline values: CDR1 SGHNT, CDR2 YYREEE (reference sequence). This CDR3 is CASSLRTGLEEQYF. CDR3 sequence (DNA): TGTGCCAGCAGCTTGAGGACCGGGCTCGAGGAGCAGTACTTC.

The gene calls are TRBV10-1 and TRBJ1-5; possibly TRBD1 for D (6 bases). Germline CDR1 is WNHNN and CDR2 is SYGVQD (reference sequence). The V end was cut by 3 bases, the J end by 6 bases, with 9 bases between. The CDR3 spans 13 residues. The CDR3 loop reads CASSETGSQPQHF. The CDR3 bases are TGCGCCAGCAGTGAAACAGGGAGTCAGCCCCAGCATTTT.

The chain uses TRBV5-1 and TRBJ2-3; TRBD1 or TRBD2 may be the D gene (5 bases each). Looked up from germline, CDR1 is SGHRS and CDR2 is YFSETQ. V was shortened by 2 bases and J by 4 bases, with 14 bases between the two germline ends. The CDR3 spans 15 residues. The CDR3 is CASSLIGVGADTQYF. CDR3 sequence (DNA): TGCGCCAGCAGCTTAATAGGGGTGGGGGCAGATACGCAGTATTTT.

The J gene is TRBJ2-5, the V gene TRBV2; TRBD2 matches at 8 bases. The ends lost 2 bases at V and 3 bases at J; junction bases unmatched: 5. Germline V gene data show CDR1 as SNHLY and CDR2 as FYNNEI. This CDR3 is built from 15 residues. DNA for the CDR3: TGTGCCAGCAGTGAATCCGGGGGGGCGGAAGAGACCCAGTACTTC. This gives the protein CASSESGGAEETQYF.

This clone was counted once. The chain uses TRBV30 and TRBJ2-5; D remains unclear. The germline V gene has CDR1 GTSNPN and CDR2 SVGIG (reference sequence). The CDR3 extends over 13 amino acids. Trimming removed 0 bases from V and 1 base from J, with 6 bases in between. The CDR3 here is CAWSVRSQETQYF. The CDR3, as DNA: TGTGCCTGGAGTGTACGTTCCCAAGAGACCCAGTACTTC.

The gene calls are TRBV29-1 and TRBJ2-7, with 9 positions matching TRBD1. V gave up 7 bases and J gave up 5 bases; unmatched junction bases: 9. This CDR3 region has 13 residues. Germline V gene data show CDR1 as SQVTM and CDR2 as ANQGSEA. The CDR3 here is CSGLGTGFHEQYF. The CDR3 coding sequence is TGCAGCGGCCTCGGGACAGGGTTCCACGAGCAGTACTTC.

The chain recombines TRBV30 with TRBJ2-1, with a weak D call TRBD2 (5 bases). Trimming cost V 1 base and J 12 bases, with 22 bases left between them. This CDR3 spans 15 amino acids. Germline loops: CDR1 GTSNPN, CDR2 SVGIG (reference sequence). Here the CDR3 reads CAWSAVDPGEKGQFF. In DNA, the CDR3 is TGTGCCTGGAGTGCCGTGGACCCCGGGGAGAAAGGGCAGTTCTTC. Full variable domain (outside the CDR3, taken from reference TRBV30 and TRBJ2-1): SQTIHQWPATLVQPVGSPLSLECTVEGTSNPNLYWYRQAAGRGLQLLFYSVGIGQISSEVPQNLSASRPQDRQFILSSKKLLLSDSGFYLCAWSAVDPGEKGQFFGPGTRLTVL.

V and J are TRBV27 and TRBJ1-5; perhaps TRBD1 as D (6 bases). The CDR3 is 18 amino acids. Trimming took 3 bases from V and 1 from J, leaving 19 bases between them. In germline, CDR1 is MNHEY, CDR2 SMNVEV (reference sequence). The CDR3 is CASSLQPKQGKSNQPQHF. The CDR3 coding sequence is TGTGCCAGCAGTTTGCAGCCCAAACAGGGAAAAAGCAATCAGCCCCAGCATTTT.